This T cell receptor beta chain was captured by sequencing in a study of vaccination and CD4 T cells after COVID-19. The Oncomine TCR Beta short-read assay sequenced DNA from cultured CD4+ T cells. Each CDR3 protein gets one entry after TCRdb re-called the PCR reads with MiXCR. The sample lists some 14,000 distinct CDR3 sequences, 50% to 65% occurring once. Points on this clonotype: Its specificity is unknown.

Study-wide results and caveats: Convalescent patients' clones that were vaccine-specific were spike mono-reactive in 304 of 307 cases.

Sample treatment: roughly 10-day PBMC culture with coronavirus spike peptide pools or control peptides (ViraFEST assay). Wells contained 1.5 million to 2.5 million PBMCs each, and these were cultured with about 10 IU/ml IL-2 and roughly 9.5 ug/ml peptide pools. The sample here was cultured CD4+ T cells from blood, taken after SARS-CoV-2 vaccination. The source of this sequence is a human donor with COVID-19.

The CDR3 DNA follows: TGTGCCAGCAGCTTCGGGACAGGGGATGGCTACACCTTC. Protein: CASSFGTGDGYTF. The rearrangement joins TRBV7-8 to TRBJ1-2, with 10 positions matching TRBD1. Trimming took 3 bases from V and 6 from J; bases not matched to a gene: 1. This CDR3 region has 13 residues. Germline values: CDR1 SGHVS, CDR2 FQNEAQ.